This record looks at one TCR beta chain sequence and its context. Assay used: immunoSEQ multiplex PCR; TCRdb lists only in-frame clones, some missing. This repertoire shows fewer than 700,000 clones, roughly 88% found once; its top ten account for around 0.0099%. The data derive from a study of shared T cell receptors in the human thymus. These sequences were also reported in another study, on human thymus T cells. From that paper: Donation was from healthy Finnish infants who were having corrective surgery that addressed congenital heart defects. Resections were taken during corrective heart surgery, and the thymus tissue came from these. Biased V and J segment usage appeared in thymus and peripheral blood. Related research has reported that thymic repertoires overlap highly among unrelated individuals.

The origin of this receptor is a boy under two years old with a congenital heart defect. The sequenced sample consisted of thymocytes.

This chain's CDR3 is CASSFGQGNKLGTDTQYF. DNA of the CDR3: TGTGCCAGCAGTTTCGGACAGGGGAATAAGTTAGGCACAGATACGCAGTATTTT. This chain joins TRBV27 and TRBJ2-3; TRBD1 matches 9 bases. Germline lookup yields CDR1 MNHEY and CDR2 SMNVEV (reference sequence). The length of the CDR3 is 18 residues. Losses at the gene ends were 3 bases for V and 1 base for J; bases not matched to a gene: 11.